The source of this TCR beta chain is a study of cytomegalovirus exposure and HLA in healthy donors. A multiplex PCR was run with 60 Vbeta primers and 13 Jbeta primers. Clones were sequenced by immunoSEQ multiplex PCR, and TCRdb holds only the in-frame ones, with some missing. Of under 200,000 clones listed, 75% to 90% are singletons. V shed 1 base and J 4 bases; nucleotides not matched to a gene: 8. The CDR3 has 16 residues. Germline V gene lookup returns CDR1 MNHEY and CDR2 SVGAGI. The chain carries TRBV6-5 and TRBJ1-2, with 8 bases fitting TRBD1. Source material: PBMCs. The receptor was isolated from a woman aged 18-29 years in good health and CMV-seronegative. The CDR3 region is CASSYFGTGPGYGYTF. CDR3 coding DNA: TGTGCCAGCAGTTACTTTGGGACAGGCCCTGGCTATGGCTACACCTTC.